Listed below are T cell receptor beta chains from one sample, sequenced in a study of Graves' ophthalmopathy and Graves' hyperthyroidism. MiXCR, applied by TCRdb to the multiplex PCR reads, yields one record per CDR3 protein. The table shows just over 600,000 distinct CDR3 sequences, with 22% occurring only once. Sequenced sample: peripheral blood. These receptors all come from a woman aged 18-29 years with stable Graves' hyperthyroidism. Some clones in this sample may be carry-over from other donors' samples. Both conserved end residues are part of each CDR3. A D gene is named only where the DNA matches it firmly. Rows may omit the clone size; those that give it use once, few, many or a size class.

D gene: TRBD1
clone size: few
J gene: TRBJ1-6
V gene: TRBV9
CDR3 DNA: TGTGCCAGCAGCGCCGCGACAGGGGTGAATTCACCCCTCCACTTT
CDR3 protein: CASSAATGVNSPLHF

D gene: -
clone size: many
J gene: TRBJ1-5
V gene: TRBV2
CDR3 DNA: TGTGCCAGCAGTGAGGAGTTTTTAAGCTATCAGCCCCAGCATTTT
CDR3 protein: CASSEEFLSYQPQHF

D gene: TRBD2
clone size: -
J gene: TRBJ2-2
V gene: TRBV6-1
CDR3 DNA: TGTGCCAGCAGTGGGACTAGCGGGAGGGCCTACGGGGAGCTGTTTTTT
CDR3 protein: CASSGTSGRAYGELFF

D gene: TRBD1
clone size: -
J gene: TRBJ2-5
V gene: TRBV5-6
CDR3 DNA: TGTGCCAGCAGCTCGGGACAGCAACAAGAGACCCAGTACTTC
CDR3 protein: CASSSGQQQETQYF

D gene: -
clone size: many
J gene: TRBJ2-5
V gene: TRBV19
CDR3 DNA: TGTGCCTCAAAAGCAGGGGCGGACGTGGAGACCCAGTACTTC
CDR3 protein: CASKAGADVETQYF

D gene: -
clone size: -
J gene: TRBJ1-6
V gene: TRBV12-3/TRBV12-4
CDR3 DNA: TGTGCCAGCAGCCTAGGGGAATTGGATTCACCCCTCCACTTT
CDR3 protein: CASSLGELDSPLHF

D gene: -
clone size: -
J gene: TRBJ2-7
V gene: TRBV11-2
CDR3 DNA: TGTGCCAGCAGCAGGAACTGGGGGGCGGGGGTTTCCTACGAGCAGTACTTC
CDR3 protein: CASSRNWGAGVSYEQYF

D gene: -
clone size: -
J gene: TRBJ2-2
V gene: TRBV3-1
CDR3 DNA: TGTGCCAGCAGCGAGGTCGGGAACACCGGGGAGCTGTTTTTT
CDR3 protein: CASSEVGNTGELFF

D gene: -
clone size: many
J gene: TRBJ1-2
V gene: TRBV5-4
CDR3 DNA: TGTGCCAGCAGCCCGGGACAAGCGTACTATGGCTACACCTTC
CDR3 protein: CASSPGQAYYGYTF

D gene: TRBD1
clone size: many
J gene: TRBJ1-2
V gene: TRBV19
CDR3 DNA: TGTGCCAGTAGTCCACCGGACAGGGGGCTGATATGGGACTATGGCTACACCTTC
CDR3 protein: CASSPPDRGLIWDYGYTF

D gene: TRBD1
clone size: many
J gene: TRBJ2-7
V gene: TRBV12-3/TRBV12-4
CDR3 DNA: TGTGCCAGCAGTTGGACAGGGGGTAACGTCGAGCAGTCCTTC
CDR3 protein: CASSWTGGNVEQSF

D gene: -
clone size: many
J gene: TRBJ1-6
V gene: TRBV2
CDR3 DNA: TGTGCCAGCAGTGAAGAACGAAATAATTCACCCCTCCACTTT
CDR3 protein: CASSEERNNSPLHF

D gene: -
clone size: many
J gene: TRBJ2-7
V gene: TRBV30
CDR3 DNA: TGTGCCTGGAGTGGTAGCGGTTACTCCTACGAGCAGTACTTC
CDR3 protein: CAWSGSGYSYEQYF

D gene: -
clone size: -
J gene: TRBJ1-1
V gene: TRBV30
CDR3 DNA: TGTGCCTGGAGTGTAGAAAGTGGGACTGAAGCTTTCTTT
CDR3 protein: CAWSVESGTEAFF

D gene: TRBD2
clone size: many
J gene: TRBJ2-7
V gene: TRBV7-2
CDR3 DNA: TGTGCCAGCAGCCCGGGACTAGCGGGACGCGGCGAGCAGTACTTC
CDR3 protein: CASSPGLAGRGEQYF

D gene: TRBD1
clone size: many
J gene: TRBJ2-7
V gene: TRBV6-2/TRBV6-3
CDR3 DNA: TGTGCCAGCAGTTATCGATCCGGGGGGACAGGGGGCACCTACGAGCAGTACTTC
CDR3 protein: CASSYRSGGTGGTYEQYF

D gene: -
clone size: once
J gene: TRBJ2-7
V gene: TRBV20-1
CDR3 DNA: TGCAGTGCTAGTAATCCCCTTTACGAGCAGTACTTC
CDR3 protein: CSASNPLYEQYF

D gene: TRBD2
clone size: -
J gene: TRBJ2-7
V gene: TRBV28
CDR3 DNA: TGTGCCAGCAGTCCCCACCGATTAGCGGGAGGGCGCGAGCAGTACTTC
CDR3 protein: CASSPHRLAGGREQYF

D gene: TRBD1
clone size: many
J gene: TRBJ1-1
V gene: TRBV28
CDR3 DNA: TGTGCCAGCAGTTACCAAACAGGGGGGAGGGCTGAAGCTTTCTTT
CDR3 protein: CASSYQTGGRAEAFF

D gene: TRBD1
clone size: many
J gene: TRBJ1-1
V gene: TRBV6-5
CDR3 DNA: TGTGCCAGCAGTTACATTCCGGGACAGCTAGAAGCTTTCTTT
CDR3 protein: CASSYIPGQLEAFF

D gene: -
clone size: many
J gene: TRBJ1-6
V gene: TRBV7-2
CDR3 DNA: TGTGCCAGCAGCTTACGACGGCTTAATTCACCCCTCCACTTT
CDR3 protein: CASSLRRLNSPLHF

D gene: -
clone size: -
J gene: TRBJ1-1
V gene: TRBV9
CDR3 DNA: TGTGCCAGCAGCGTGAGTTCGGGGGCCGTGTGGTCTGAAGCTTTCTTT
CDR3 protein: CASSVSSGAVWSEAFF

D gene: -
clone size: few
J gene: TRBJ2-2
V gene: TRBV24-1
CDR3 DNA: TGTGCCACCAGTGAACGGCTCGGGGAGCTGTTTTTT
CDR3 protein: CATSERLGELFF